These 24 T cell receptor beta chains were all obtained from the same sample, sequenced in a study of shared clonotypes between healthy human individuals. Measured with immunoSEQ multiplex PCR; TCRdb has only the in-frame clones, and not every one. The sample holds 2 million to 2.5 million clones, almost 96% seen once. The source material was naive CD4+ T cells sorted from blood. Regarding subset: CD45RA+ positively selected. These receptors were obtained from a man between 18 and 35 years old in good health.

The rearrangement uses TRBV5-1 and TRBJ1-2, with D possibly being TRBD1 (6 bases). CDR3 length equals 14 residues. V was cut by 0 bases and J by 7 bases, with 13 bases left in between. From germline, CDR1 is SGHRS and CDR2 YFSETQ. CDR3 sequence (DNA): TGCGCCAGCAGCTTGGCAGGGGTTAGTAGTGGCTACACCTTC. Amino acid sequence: CASSLAGVSSGYTF.

V gene TRBV2 combines with J gene TRBJ1-2, with 7 bases matching TRBD1. The CDR3 is 12 amino acids. The germline V gene has CDR1 SNHLY and CDR2 FYNNEI. After removal of 11 bases from V and 2 bases from J, the junction contained 5 bases not matched to a gene. The CDR3 DNA sequence: TGTGCCTCGACAGGGCTCAACTATGGCTACACCTTC. Amino acid sequence: CASTGLNYGYTF.

The rearrangement links TRBV5-1 to TRBJ2-7, with D perhaps assigned TRBD1 or TRBD2 (5 bases each). Germline CDR1 reads SGHRS; CDR2 reads YFSETQ. This CDR3 comprises 13 residues. The V gene lost 7 bases and the J gene lost 0 bases, with 11 bases spanning the gap. The CDR3 here is CASGGTSSYEQYF. As DNA, the CDR3 is TGCGCCAGCGGGGGAACTAGCTCCTACGAGCAGTACTTC. The complete variable domain, with remaining parts taken from reference TRBV5-1 and TRBJ2-7, reads KAGVTQTPRYLIKTRGQQVTLSCSPISGHRSVSWYQQTPGQGLQFLFEYFSETQRNKGNFPGRFSGRQFSNSRSEMNVSTLELGDSALYLCASGGTSSYEQYFGPGTRLTVT.

V usage is TRBV28 and J usage is TRBJ1-5; D is possibly TRBD1 (6 bases). The CDR3 totals 14 residues. The V gene's germline CDR1 is MDHEN and CDR2 SYDVKM. V was clipped by 1 base and J by 6 bases, with 10 bases between them. The CDR3 here is CASSLFKDSQPQHF. CDR3 sequence (DNA): TGTGCCAGCAGTTTATTTAAGGACAGTCAGCCCCAGCATTTT.

In DNA form, the CDR3 reads TGTGCCAGCAGTCCGGGACTAGCGGAGGATCAAGAGACCCAGTACTTC. Its translation is CASSPGLAEDQETQYF. The chain is built from TRBV27 and TRBJ2-5; 11 positions match TRBD2. Unmatched junction bases numbered 7, after V lost 5 bases and J lost 2 bases. The CDR3 covers 16 residues. Germline loops: CDR1 MNHEY, CDR2 SMNVEV (reference sequence).

Turning to this clone: The same CDR3 is also encoded by other DNA sequences in this sample. The gene calls are TRBV6-5 and TRBJ1-2; a possible D gene is TRBD1 (5 bases). Germline CDR1 is MNHEY and CDR2 is SVGAGI. V lost 5 bases, J lost 2 bases, and 12 bases lay in between. This CDR3 region has 14 residues. The CDR3 protein is CASSRGGKNYGYTF. The DNA of the CDR3 is TGTGCCAGCAGTAGGGGTGGGAAAAACTATGGCTACACCTTC.

This clone came up once. The chain recombines TRBV6-6 with TRBJ2-7, with D perhaps TRBD1 (5 bases). V was trimmed by 2 bases and J by 2 bases, leaving 16 bases between them. The CDR3 totals 16 residues. Germline loops: CDR1 MNHNY, CDR2 SVGAGI (reference sequence). CDR3 nucleotides: TGTGCCAGCAGTTACCCATTTGGTGGGGCTCCCTACGAGCAGTACTTC. It yields the protein CASSYPFGGAPYEQYF.

The chain uses TRBV5-4 and TRBJ2-7, with 7 nucleotides matching TRBD2. The CDR3 is 13 residues long. Germline loops: CDR1 SGHNT, CDR2 YYREEE (reference sequence). After removal of 2 bases from V and 7 bases from J, the junction contained 6 bases not matched to a gene. The CDR3 is CASSLGMRGEQYF. CDR3 sequence (DNA): TGTGCCAGCAGCTTAGGGATGCGGGGGGAGCAGTACTTC.

This chain uses TRBV19 with TRBJ1-6, with no clear D. The germline V gene has CDR1 LNHDA and CDR2 SQIVND (reference sequence). Trimming left V 7 bases short and J 9 bases short, with 10 bases between. The CDR3 has 12 residues. As DNA, the CDR3 is TGTGCCAGTACCGCCGCCGGTTCACCCCTCCACTTT. As protein: CASTAAGSPLHF.

The gene calls are TRBV10-1 and TRBJ2-1; 7 bases agree with TRBD2. CDR1 and CDR2 (germline): WNHNN, SYGVQD (reference sequence). This CDR3 is built from 15 residues. V dropped 6 bases and J dropped 8; count of bases not matched to a gene: 13. CDR3 nucleotides: TGCGCCAGCAGCCCTCTAGCGGTCAAAAGCCATGAGCAGTTCTTC. This encodes CASSPLAVKSHEQFF.

The chain recombines TRBV5-6 with TRBJ1-5; no clear D gene. The CDR3 is made up of 15 amino acids. The ends were cut back, 3 bases at V and 4 bases at J, with 14 bases in the middle. Germline assignment: CDR1 SGHDT and CDR2 YYEEEE. As DNA, the CDR3 is TGTGCCAGCAGCTCCCAGAAACACAGAAATCAGCCCCAGCATTTT. Residues: CASSSQKHRNQPQHF.

Points on this clone: The junction does not match germline at one end; this may be a read error. The chain recombines TRBV28 with TRBJ2-1, with D perhaps TRBD1 (6 bases). Germline loops: CDR1 MDHEN, CDR2 SYDVKM. The length of the CDR3 is 17 residues. This CDR3 reads CASSLSGTSISNNERFF. In DNA form, the CDR3 reads TGTGCCAGCAGTTTAAGTGGGACATCGATCTCTAACAATGAGCGGTTCTTC.

This chain joins TRBV11-2 and TRBJ1-1; the D is unclear. Per germline, CDR1 SGHAT and CDR2 FQNNGV. Trimming took off 3 bases at V and 6 bases at J, with 11 bases between the two ends. The CDR3 extends over 13 amino acids. Here the CDR3 DNA reads TGTGCCAGCAGCTTTTCCGAAAGAGCTGAAGCTTTCTTT. As protein: CASSFSERAEAFF.

This rearrangement joins TRBV29-1 to TRBJ1-2; 8 bases match TRBD1. The CDR3 runs 14 residues. Germline CDR1 reads SQVTM; CDR2 reads ANQGSEA. The J segment lost 2 bases and the V segment lost 6 bases, leaving 8 bases of the junction unmatched. The DNA of the CDR3 is TGCAGCGTCGATCCCAGGGGGCAGAACTATGGCTACACCTTC. Its translation is CSVDPRGQNYGYTF.

As regards this clone: Other DNA sequences from this sample encode an identical CDR3 as well. The V and J genes are TRBV4-3 and TRBJ2-3; TRBD2 aligns across 8 bases. V gave up 4 bases and J gave up 0 bases; unmatched junction bases: 0. The CDR3 sequence is 14 residues long. CDR1 and CDR2 (germline): LGHNA, YSLEER. The CDR3, as DNA: TGCGCCAGCAGCCCTAGCGGGAGCACAGATACGCAGTATTTT. Translation: CASSPSGSTDTQYF.

Details on this clone: Distinct nucleotide sequences in the sample also encode this CDR3. The rearrangement links TRBV4-1 to TRBJ2-7, with 9 bases fitting TRBD1. The germline V gene has CDR1 MGHRA and CDR2 YSYEKL. V lost 1 base to trimming and J lost 3 bases; unmatched junction nucleotides: 1. This CDR3 comprises 14 residues. In DNA, the CDR3 is TGCGCCAGCAGCCAAGTGGGACAGGGCTACGAGCAGTACTTC. As protein: CASSQVGQGYEQYF.

The chain is built from TRBV30 and TRBJ2-2; 10 bases agree with TRBD2. V trimming: 8 bases; J trimming: 6 bases; junction bases outside the gene matches: 15. CDR3 length: 16 residues. Looked up from germline, CDR1 is GTSNPN and CDR2 is SVGIG (reference sequence). The CDR3 reads CAGHTLAGSVAGELFF. The DNA for the CDR3 is TGTGCCGGGCACACACTAGCGGGGAGTGTGGCCGGGGAGCTGTTTTTT.

This clone was detected only once. Here the CDR3 DNA reads TGCGCCAGCAGAGCCGGGACAGGGGGTAGAGAGACCCAGTACTTC. The encoded protein is CASRAGTGGRETQYF. The chain has TRBV5-1 and TRBJ2-5; 11 nucleotides match TRBD1. The length of the CDR3 is 15 residues. The ends lost 5 bases at V and 4 bases at J; junction bases unmatched: 7. Germline-derived CDR1 and CDR2 are SGHRS and YFSETQ.

The V call is TRBV15, the J call TRBJ1-5; 9 nucleotides match TRBD1. The CDR3 is made up of 14 amino acids. Germline V gene lookup returns CDR1 LNHNV and CDR2 YYDKDF (reference sequence). V gave up 8 bases and J gave up 6 bases; unmatched junction bases: 8. CDR3 loop: CATRKQGAGQPQHF. In DNA form, the CDR3 reads TGTGCCACCCGCAAACAGGGGGCCGGTCAGCCCCAGCATTTT.

The genes are TRBV19 and TRBJ2-3; 14 nucleotides line up with TRBD2. This CDR3 has 21 residues. Germline V gene sequence: CDR1 LNHDA, CDR2 SQIVND (reference sequence). The V gene end was trimmed by 5 bases and the J gene end by 1 base; junction bases not matched to a gene: 17. The CDR3, as DNA: TGTGCCAGTAGTTCGATATGGGCGGGACTAGCGGGAGAATTCGGCACAGATACGCAGTATTTT. It is translated as CASSSIWAGLAGEFGTDTQYF.

The V gene is TRBV10-3, the J gene TRBJ1-5; no firm D call. CDR1 is ENHRY and CDR2 is SYGVKD in the germline V gene. CDR3 length: 13 residues. The V end lost 2 bases, the J end lost 3 bases, and 5 bases lay between the germline ends. CDR3 nucleotides: TGTGCCATCAGTGAGCCCCACAATCAGCCCCAGCATTTT. Translated, it gives CAISEPHNQPQHF.

This clone was found once. The rearrangement links TRBV5-1 to TRBJ2-2; D gene ambiguous. Germline CDR1 reads SGHRS; CDR2 reads YFSETQ. The CDR3 is 17 residues long. V shed 0 bases and J shed 2 bases, with 14 bases lying between them. The chain's CDR3 is CASSLAGREPNTGELFF. The CDR3 nucleotides read TGCGCCAGCAGCTTGGCGGGCCGTGAACCTAACACCGGGGAGCTGTTTTTT.

This clone was recorded only once. The CDR3 nucleotides are TGTGCCAGCAGCATACACACAGGGGGAGAAGGCTACACCTTC. Amino acid sequence: CASSIHTGGEGYTF. This chain uses TRBV7-9 with TRBJ1-2, with 8 bases lining up with TRBD1. The CDR3 is made up of 14 amino acids. Trimming cost V 5 bases and J 8 bases; bases outside gene matches: 10. From germline, CDR1 is SEHNR and CDR2 FQNEAQ (reference sequence).

The chain links TRBV15 to TRBJ2-1; 8 bases align to TRBD2. The V gene end was trimmed by 4 bases and the J gene end by 0 bases; junction bases not matched to a gene: 2. Germline-derived CDR1 and CDR2 are LNHNV and YYDKDF (reference sequence). This CDR3 has 15 amino acids. CDR3 DNA: TGTGCCACCAGCATCAGCGGGAGCTCCTACAATGAGCAGTTCTTC. As protein: CATSISGSSYNEQFF.